Listed here are 31 T cell receptor beta chains from one sample, sequenced in a study of blood T cells in healthy people across ages. Together with a sample-barcoded 5' primer, a J-beta primer mix was included in a second PCR lasting roughly 6 to 12 cycles. TCRdb recomputed calls from the 5' RACE reads with MiXCR, one row per CDR3 protein. The profile shows some 1 million distinct CDR3 sequences, 35% to 55% of them singletons. Sequencing was carried out using blood. Source of these receptors: a woman aged 55-75 years in good health.

There are a few counts of this clonotype. This sequence joins TRBV2 and TRBJ1-1; the D is unclear. Germline lookup yields CDR1 SNHLY and CDR2 FYNNEI. The ends were cut back, 2 bases at V and 5 bases at J, with 9 bases in the middle. The CDR3 spans 13 residues. CDR3 DNA sequence: TGTGCCAGCAGTGAAAGGGAACAGACTGAAGCTTTCTTT. Protein: CASSEREQTEAFF.

This clonotype came up a few times. This chain links TRBV29-1 with TRBJ2-7; 9 positions match TRBD2. The V gene end was trimmed by 6 bases and the J gene end by 0 bases; junction bases not matched to a gene: 6. This CDR3 contains 14 residues. Germline CDR1 is SQVTM and CDR2 is ANQGSEA. The CDR3 DNA sequence: TGCAGCGTGGGGACTAGCAGGAGCTCCTACGAGCAGTACTTC. Translation: CSVGTSRSSYEQYF.

The rearrangement uses TRBV5-1 and TRBJ2-1; 9 bases fit TRBD2. CDR1 is SGHRS, CDR2 YFSETQ, per germline. V trimming: 2 bases; J trimming: 5 bases; junction bases outside the gene matches: 5. CDR3 length equals 15 residues. For the CDR3, the DNA is TGCGCCAGCAGCTTCGTAGCGGGAGAACACAATGAGCAGTTCTTC. It yields the protein CASSFVAGEHNEQFF.

This chain joins TRBV27 and TRBJ2-5; no definite D call. With the DNA end fitting TRBJ2-7 better, the J assignment may be wrong. This CDR3 has 13 amino acids. Germline V CDR1 and CDR2: MNHEY, SMNVEV (reference sequence). In DNA form, the CDR3 reads TGTGCCAGCAGTGTAGCACAAGCACGCGAGCAGTACTTC. As protein: CASSVAQAREQYF.

The chain links TRBV5-5 to TRBJ2-5; TRBD1 aligns across 7 bases. This CDR3 comprises 15 residues. Germline CDR1 reads SGHKS; CDR2 reads YYEKEE (reference sequence). V shed 1 base and J 2 bases; nucleotides not matched to a gene: 5. CDR3 sequence: CASSLTWTGQETQYF. The CDR3, as DNA: TGTGCCAGCAGCTTGACGTGGACAGGACAAGAGACCCAGTACTTC.

This chain links TRBV6-5 with TRBJ2-5; TRBD2 matches at 10 bases. CDR1 is MNHEY and CDR2 is SVGAGI in the germline V gene. The J segment lost 5 bases and the V segment lost 0 bases, leaving 15 bases of the junction unmatched. The CDR3 has 19 residues. The CDR3 reads CASSYSRGGGLAGVETQYF. Here the CDR3 DNA reads TGTGCCAGCAGTTACTCGAGAGGGGGCGGTCTAGCGGGAGTGGAGACCCAGTACTTC.

The table lists this clonotype with many counts. This chain joins TRBV11-3 and TRBJ2-1; a possible D gene is TRBD2 (6 bases). The CDR3 length is 13 residues. The germline V gene encodes CDR1 SGHNT and CDR2 YENEEA. The ends were cut back, 5 bases at V and 6 bases at J, with 11 bases in the middle. The CDR3: CASSPGGSNEQFF. The CDR3 region has the DNA TGTGCCAGCAGCCCCGGAGGGTCCAATGAGCAGTTCTTC.

The V call is TRBV15, the J call TRBJ1-2; D is possibly TRBD1 (6 bases). Per the germline V gene, CDR1 is LNHNV and CDR2 is YYDKDF (reference sequence). V lost 0 bases to trimming and J lost 4 bases, with 9 bases between them. The CDR3 consists of 14 residues. The CDR3 DNA is TGTGCCACCAGCAGAGATTCACAGGGCTATGGCTACACCTTC. Translation gives CATSRDSQGYGYTF.

To note about this clonotype: A read error may produce the germline difference seen at one junction end. The chain recombines TRBV7-2 with TRBJ2-3; D is perhaps TRBD2 (6 bases). This CDR3 region has 15 residues. Germline values: CDR1 SGHTA, CDR2 FQGNSA. The DNA for the CDR3 is TGTGCCAGCGGCTTAGAACTAGCCAGTGCGTATACGCAGTATTTT. It codes for CASGLELASAYTQYF.

The chain has TRBV5-1 and TRBJ2-7; 11 nucleotides align to TRBD1. The V and J ends lost 7 bases and 4 bases, in that order; junction bases with no gene match: 7. Germline V CDR1 and CDR2: SGHRS, YFSETQ. The CDR3 sequence is 14 residues long. Here the CDR3 reads CASCGGQGVYEQYF. Written as DNA, the CDR3 is TGCGCCAGCTGCGGGGGACAGGGGGTTTACGAGCAGTACTTC.

The chain links TRBV28 to TRBJ2-7; 7 nucleotides agree with TRBD2. The germline V gene has CDR1 MDHEN and CDR2 SYDVKM. The V and J ends lost 8 bases and 3 bases, in that order; junction bases with no gene match: 10. This CDR3 has 14 residues. CDR3 in amino acids: CASLGAGTYYEQYF. CDR3 sequence (DNA): TGTGCCAGCCTGGGAGCGGGGACCTACTACGAGCAGTACTTC.

The rearrangement links TRBV12-3 or TRBV12-4 to TRBJ1-2; D not resolved. The CDR3 sequence is 12 residues long. Trimming shortened V by 5 bases and J by 4 bases, and 8 bases separated the two germline ends. CDR3 amino acids: CASSGRLYGYTF. CDR3 DNA: TGTGCCAGCAGTGGACGGCTCTATGGCTACACCTTC.

J is TRBJ2-5 and V is TRBV28; D remains unclear. The germline V gene encodes CDR1 MDHEN and CDR2 SYDVKM. The ends were cut back, 6 bases at V and 4 bases at J, with 15 bases in the middle. The CDR3 is made up of 14 amino acids. CDR3 sequence: CASSQQVRGETQYF. CDR3 coding DNA: TGTGCCAGCAGCCAACAAGTAAGAGGAGAGACCCAGTACTTC.

The rearrangement links TRBV25-1 to TRBJ2-1, with D unclear. The CDR3 is 10 amino acids. The V and J ends lost 6 bases and 9 bases respectively, with 6 bases between them. CDR1 is MGHDK and CDR2 is SYGVNS in the germline V gene. The chain's CDR3 is CASSSSEQFF. CDR3 coding DNA: TGTGCCAGCAGCTCCAGTGAGCAGTTCTTC.

The chain carries TRBV6-2 or TRBV6-3 and TRBJ2-3; 13 nucleotides line up with TRBD2. The V and J ends lost 0 bases and 3 bases, in that order; junction bases with no gene match: 6. The germline CDR1 and CDR2 sequences are MNHEY and SVGEGT. This CDR3 contains 18 residues. The CDR3 DNA sequence: TGTGCCAGCAGTTACTCGAGAGGGGGACTAGCGGGAACAGATACGCAGTATTTT. As protein: CASSYSRGGLAGTDTQYF.

This clonotype was seen just once. The chain combines TRBV7-6 with TRBJ1-5; the D gene is possibly TRBD1 (6 bases). The CDR3 totals 16 residues. V lost 5 bases and J lost 2, with 16 bases in between. Germline V gene lookup returns CDR1 SGHVS and CDR2 FNYEAQ. The CDR3 DNA sequence: TGTGCCAGCAGCCCAACGCCAGGGGCAGGCAATCAGCCCCAGCATTTT. It encodes CASSPTPGAGNQPQHF.

The V call is TRBV4-2, the J call TRBJ1-1; D remains unclear. V was trimmed by 0 bases and J by 11 bases, leaving 25 bases between them. Germline CDR1 LGHNA, CDR2 YNFKEQ. The CDR3 sequence is 17 residues long. The CDR3 spells CASSQDSRASTESTAFF. CDR3 nucleotide sequence: TGTGCCAGCAGCCAAGACTCTAGGGCAAGTACCGAGTCGACCGCTTTCTTT.

Here the CDR3 DNA reads TGCAGCGTTCAAGGGGGCAGGTACGAGCAGTACTTC. It is translated as CSVQGGRYEQYF. The chain couples TRBV29-1 to TRBJ2-7; 7 bases match TRBD1. There are 12 residues in the CDR3. The J segment lost 4 bases and the V segment lost 5 bases, leaving 5 bases of the junction unmatched. Germline values: CDR1 SQVTM, CDR2 ANQGSEA.

This clonotype came up a few times. J is TRBJ2-7 and V is TRBV6-6; 10 bases align to TRBD1. Germline assignment: CDR1 MNHNY and CDR2 SVGAGI (reference sequence). The CDR3 runs to 14 residues. With V trimmed by 4 bases and J by 9 bases, 9 bases remained unmatched. The CDR3 DNA reads as TGTGCCAGCAGTTGGACAGGGGGGACGGAGTGGCAGTACTTC. Translation gives CASSWTGGTEWQYF.

The chain combines TRBV7-3 with TRBJ2-1; 7 bases agree with TRBD2. This CDR3 comprises 15 residues. J gave up 3 bases and V 0 bases, and 2 bases lay outside the gene matches. Looked up from germline, CDR1 is SGHTA and CDR2 is FQGTGA. DNA for the CDR3: TGTGCCAGCAGCTTAACGAGGGAGGGCTACAATGAGCAGTTCTTC. It encodes CASSLTREGYNEQFF.

This chain uses TRBV2 with TRBJ2-3, with no clear D. The CDR3 extends over 12 amino acids. V lost 4 bases to trimming and J lost 5 bases, with 7 bases between them. The germline CDR1 and CDR2 sequences are SNHLY and FYNNEI. CDR3 nucleotide sequence: TGTGCCAGCAGTGTATTAAGAGATACGCAGTATTTT. Amino acid sequence: CASSVLRDTQYF.

This clonotype came up many times. This chain uses TRBV5-1 with TRBJ2-7; perhaps TRBD2 as D (6 bases). Germline CDR1 reads SGHRS; CDR2 reads YFSETQ. This CDR3 contains 12 residues. The ends were cut back, 4 bases at V and 2 bases at J, with 7 bases in the middle. The CDR3 coding sequence is TGCGCCAGCAGCACGGGGGCCTACGAGCAGTACTTC. It specifies CASSTGAYEQYF. The full variable domain, rest sourced from reference TRBV5-1 and TRBJ2-7, is KAGVTQTPRYLIKTRGQQVTLSCSPISGHRSVSWYQQTPGQGLQFLFEYFSETQRNKGNFPGRFSGRQFSNSRSEMNVSTLELGDSALYLCASSTGAYEQYFGPGTRLTVT.

This clonotype was observed a few times. This chain uses TRBV4-1 with TRBJ2-1; tentatively, D is TRBD1 or TRBD2 (5 bases each). The V and J ends lost 1 base and 9 bases respectively, with 19 bases between them. CDR3 size: 16 residues. The V gene's germline CDR1 is MGHRA and CDR2 YSYEKL. The CDR3 protein is CASSQGGWGASGEQFF. The CDR3 nucleotides are TGCGCCAGCAGCCAAGGGGGCTGGGGAGCTTCCGGTGAGCAGTTCTTC.

The rearrangement joins TRBV21-1 to TRBJ2-7; the table's D call of TRBD1 was not tested on the DNA. TRBV21-1 is recorded as a pseudogene. This CDR3 has 14 residues. The CDR3 DNA follows: TGTGCCAGCAGCCCAGGGATAGGAAAAGACGAGCAGTACTTC. It encodes CASSPGIGKDEQYF.

The chain recombines TRBV30 with TRBJ1-5; D is possibly TRBD1 (6 bases). The germline V and J ends were trimmed by 3 bases and 3 bases, with 9 bases remaining between them. There are 13 residues in the CDR3. Germline assignment: CDR1 GTSNPN and CDR2 SVGIG (reference sequence). The CDR3 DNA reads as TGTGCCTGGAGGGGGGGGCTCAATCAGCCCCAGCATTTT. Its translation is CAWRGGLNQPQHF. Full variable domain (rest looked up from reference TRBV30 and TRBJ1-5): SQTIHQWPATLVQPVGSPLSLECTVEGTSNPNLYWYRQAAGRGLQLLFYSVGIGQISSEVPQNLSASRPQDRQFILSSKKLLLSDSGFYLCAWRGGLNQPQHFGDGTRLSIL.

This clonotype was observed a handful of times. V is TRBV5-1 and J is TRBJ2-7; the D gene could be TRBD1 or TRBD2 (5 bases each). Germline loops: CDR1 SGHRS, CDR2 YFSETQ. V gave up 8 bases and J gave up 1 base, with 19 bases separating them. The CDR3 loop spans 15 amino acids. DNA of the CDR3: TGCGCCAGTAGCCCGCCGGGGCTGAATTCCTACGAGCAGTACTTC. It codes for CASSPPGLNSYEQYF.

This clonotype turned up a few times. The rearrangement uses TRBV7-9 and TRBJ1-4, with D uncertain. Per the germline V gene, CDR1 is SEHNR and CDR2 is FQNEAQ (reference sequence). V was cut by 4 bases and J by 0 bases, with 12 bases left in between. There are 16 residues in the CDR3. The CDR3 spells CASSSPIEPTNEKLFF. CDR3 bases: TGTGCCAGCAGCTCTCCCATTGAGCCAACTAATGAAAAACTGTTTTTT.

This chain links TRBV29-1 with TRBJ2-1; D not certain. The CDR3 runs to 9 residues. V was pared by 3 bases and J by 6 bases, with 0 bases between. Germline CDR1 SQVTM, CDR2 ANQGSEA. This CDR3 reads CSVDNEQFF. The DNA of the CDR3 is TGCAGCGTTGACAATGAGCAGTTCTTC.

The CDR3 here is CASSYSAGVTYNEQYF. The DNA for the CDR3 is TGTGCCAGCAGTTACTCGGCGGGAGTCACCTACAATGAGCAGTACTTC. The V gene is TRBV6-5, the J gene TRBJ2-7; 7 bases line up with TRBD2. CDR1 and CDR2 (germline): MNHEY, SVGAGI. Trimming took 0 bases from V and 7 from J; bases not matched to a gene: 12. This CDR3 is 16 amino acids long.

V usage is TRBV28 and J usage is TRBJ2-7; D call uncertain. Trimming took 5 bases from V and 4 from J, leaving 9 bases between them. Germline assignment: CDR1 MDHEN and CDR2 SYDVKM. The CDR3 has 12 residues. The CDR3 sequence: CASSERAYEQYF. In DNA form, the CDR3 reads TGTGCCAGCAGTGAAAGGGCATACGAGCAGTACTTC.

The chain is built from TRBV12-3 or TRBV12-4 and TRBJ2-7; a weak D match, TRBD1 (5 bases). Trimming stripped 7 bases from V and 7 bases from J, with 14 bases between. The CDR3 is 12 residues long. The CDR3 bases are TGTGCCAGCACCCTGACGGACAATGAGCAGTACTTC. Protein sequence: CASTLTDNEQYF.